This TCR beta chain was identified during a study of a mutant IDH1 vaccine in newly diagnosed glioma (dated by TCRdb to about 2021). Background on the whole study: Vaccination began 4-6 weeks after radiotherapy alone, or alongside temozolomide cycles in the chemotherapy-containing groups. The roughly 33 treated patients were around 62% male and around 40% female, with a mean age of around 40 years. Prior to enrollment, patients had been given standard therapy consisting of radiotherapy alone, temozolomide alone, or radiochemotherapy with temozolomide, with the combination given to most patients. The week-35 safety follow-up was designated visit V12, and the week-47 end of study was designated visit V13. Peripheral blood was drawn at six visits: V03 (baseline), V05, V07, V10, V12 and V13. For exploratory analyses, 25 treated patients had longitudinal TCRB deep sequencing done wherever samples were available. The paper as a whole reports these results and caveats: Changes in the top peripheral T cell clonotypes picked up by TCRB sequencing did not appear to be linked to pseudoprogression. Vaccine-induced immune responses across multiple MHC alleles were detected in over 80% of patients. It was noted by the authors that analyses of patient blood samples could not be reproduced owing to sample limitations. PBMC samples for TCRB deep sequencing were selected based on availability.

Note on this clone: What this receptor recognizes is not known. No much larger clone exists at a distance of one base, and base qualities are not known.

Per the publication, the time point label means: week 47, end of study. Each vaccine dose was 300 ug of a 20-mer mutant IDH1 peptide in Montanide, given subcutaneously with topical imiquimod. Across visits V03 through V10, patients got a total of eight vaccinations, given in weeks 1, 3, 5, 7, 11, 15, 19 and 23. The donors had newly diagnosed IDH1-mutant astrocytomas of WHO grade 3 or 4 that showed loss of nuclear ATRX. The samples were drawn from NOA16, a multicentre, single-arm, open-label phase I trial in Germany that tested a mutant IDH1 peptide vaccine in humans for the first time. Genomic DNA for TCRB sequencing was isolated from EDTA blood with the DNeasy Blood and Tissue Kit. The library was produced with the immunoSEQ multiplex PCR assay. Following the manufacturer's protocol, the hsTCRB Kit was used to amplify rearranged TCR beta chain sequences. TCRB libraries were sequenced on an Illumina MiSeq. Turning to the authors' computational methods: The proprietary platform of the kit vendor was used for demultiplexing, trimming and gene mapping. This immuneACCESS table, as held by TCRdb, lists in-frame sequences with V and J called but not all clones. Of the missing ones, under half trace to an unresolved V gene in checked studies; the others have no known cause. That table supplies the V and J calls and clone size; D and trimming were determined from the DNA. In all, the sample holds about 94,000 clones, and roughly 89% of those were seen once. Over 0.6% of the sample goes to the ten largest clones.

The CDR3 goes from the cysteine to the phenylalanine over 15 residues. Only the CDR3 DNA is retained, 45 bases long and in frame from the first base. Cut back by 2 bases and 2 bases, the V and J ends lie 15 bases apart. CDR1 and CDR2 (GTSNPN, SVGIG) derive from the germline V gene (reference sequence). This receptor was identified in a woman aged 50 to 65 with glioma. The sample in question was PBMCs, obtained from a glioma patient whose treatment included an IDH1 peptide vaccine. The receptor chain draws on TRBV30 and TRBJ2-5; the D segment is perhaps TRBD1 or TRBD2, each sharing 5 matched bases. The base sequence is TGTGCCTGGAGTTGGCTGGGACGGACTCAAGAGACCCAGTACTTC. Protein translation: CAWSWLGRTQETQYF.